These T cell receptor beta chains were read from a single sample in a study of blood T cells in healthy people across ages. Via MiXCR, TCRdb re-called the 5' RACE reads, giving one row per CDR3 protein. This repertoire shows around 1,900,000 distinct CDR3 sequences, roughly two fifths found once; its top ten account for approximately 22%. The sequenced material came from blood. Source of these receptors: a human donor in good health. Each CDR3 is given with its conserved first and last residue. Each record gives: D gene, V gene, J gene, clone size, CDR3 protein, CDR3 DNA. D genes are given only for firm matches. Not every row has a clone size; where given, it reads once, few, many or a size class.

d_gene: TRBD2; v_gene: TRBV7-2; j_gene: TRBJ2-1; abundance: -; CDR3aa: CASSSSFGRGSRSEQFF; CDR3nt: TGTGCCAGCAGCTCGTCCTTTGGGCGGGGGAGTAGATCCGAGCAGTTCTTC
d_gene: TRBD2; v_gene: TRBV20-1; j_gene: TRBJ2-1; abundance: -; CDR3aa: CSANERGDNEQFF; CDR3nt: TGCAGTGCTAATGAGCGGGGGGACAATGAGCAGTTCTTC
d_gene: TRBD2; v_gene: TRBV7-2; j_gene: TRBJ2-1; abundance: -; CDR3aa: CASSSQRGSNEQFF; CDR3nt: TGTGCCAGCAGCTCCCAGCGGGGGTCCAATGAGCAGTTCTTC
d_gene: -; v_gene: TRBV29-1; j_gene: TRBJ1-1; abundance: many; CDR3aa: CSGTRNTEAFF; CDR3nt: TGCAGCGGTACAAGGAACACTGAAGCTTTCTTT
d_gene: -; v_gene: TRBV4-1; j_gene: TRBJ1-1; abundance: few; CDR3aa: CASSLQANPGPEAFF; CDR3nt: TGCGCCAGCAGCCTCCAGGCAAACCCGGGGCCTGAAGCTTTCTTT
d_gene: -; v_gene: TRBV6-5; j_gene: TRBJ2-3; abundance: few; CDR3aa: CASSYAGHYTDTQYF; CDR3nt: TGTGCCAGCAGTTACGCGGGACACTACACAGATACGCAGTATTTT
d_gene: TRBD1; v_gene: TRBV29-1; j_gene: TRBJ1-2; abundance: -; CDR3aa: CSVASGTGGNGYTF; CDR3nt: TGCAGCGTCGCCTCCGGGACAGGGGGCAATGGCTACACCTTC
d_gene: TRBD1; v_gene: TRBV6-1; j_gene: TRBJ1-1; abundance: few; CDR3aa: CASSDQRVDRAAEAFF; CDR3nt: TGTGCCAGCAGTGACCAGCGGGTCGACAGGGCGGCTGAAGCTTTCTTT
d_gene: TRBD2; v_gene: TRBV4-3; j_gene: TRBJ2-3; abundance: many; CDR3aa: CASSQDWGTSGTDTQYF; CDR3nt: TGCGCCAGCAGCCAAGATTGGGGGACTAGCGGGACAGATACGCAGTATTTT
d_gene: -; v_gene: TRBV5-1; j_gene: TRBJ2-5; abundance: -; CDR3aa: CASSLLGGWGETQYF; CDR3nt: TGCGCCAGCAGCTTGTTGGGGGGATGGGGCGAGACCCAGTACTTC
d_gene: -; v_gene: TRBV10-2; j_gene: TRBJ1-2; abundance: -; CDR3aa: CASYTGHSYGYTF; CDR3nt: TGCGCCAGCTATACGGGACACTCCTATGGCTACACCTTC
d_gene: -; v_gene: TRBV7-9; j_gene: TRBJ2-3; abundance: few; CDR3aa: CASNLQTGSATQYF; CDR3nt: TGTGCCAGCAACCTTCAAACAGGGTCGGCTACGCAGTATTTT
d_gene: -; v_gene: TRBV27; j_gene: TRBJ1-5; abundance: -; CDR3aa: CASAQRAGEPQHF; CDR3nt: TGTGCCAGCGCTCAACGGGCGGGGGAGCCCCAGCATTTT
d_gene: -; v_gene: TRBV3-1; j_gene: TRBJ2-7; abundance: few; CDR3aa: CASSHVLQGGSYEQYF; CDR3nt: TGTGCCAGCAGCCATGTCCTTCAGGGCGGCTCCTACGAGCAGTACTTC
d_gene: -; v_gene: TRBV7-2; j_gene: TRBJ2-4; abundance: -; CDR3aa: CASSLGPAFQYF; CDR3nt: TGTGCCAGCAGCTTGGGACCCGCCTTTCAGTACTTC
d_gene: -; v_gene: TRBV5-1; j_gene: TRBJ2-3; abundance: few; CDR3aa: CASSLYYTDTQYF; CDR3nt: TGCGCCAGCAGCTTGTACTACACAGATACGCAGTATTTT
d_gene: -; v_gene: TRBV6-5; j_gene: TRBJ2-5; abundance: few; CDR3aa: CASSYSGGSTQTQYF; CDR3nt: TGTGCCAGCAGTTACTCTGGAGGCAGTACCCAGACCCAGTACTTC
d_gene: -; v_gene: TRBV7-2; j_gene: TRBJ2-1; abundance: -; CDR3aa: CASSRQGGYYNEQFF; CDR3nt: TGTGCCAGCAGCCGACAGGGAGGATACTACAATGAGCAGTTCTTC
d_gene: -; v_gene: TRBV6-5; j_gene: TRBJ2-1; abundance: -; CDR3aa: CASSSGESYNEQFF; CDR3nt: TGTGCCAGCAGTTCGGGGGAATCCTACAATGAGCAGTTCTTC
d_gene: -; v_gene: TRBV7-2; j_gene: TRBJ1-2; abundance: -; CDR3aa: CASSLGGRQPTYGYTF; CDR3nt: TGTGCCAGCAGCTTAGGAGGGCGACAGCCCACTTATGGCTACACCTTC
d_gene: TRBD1; v_gene: TRBV12-3/TRBV12-4; j_gene: TRBJ2-5; abundance: few; CDR3aa: CASSLGSGGLETQYF; CDR3nt: TGTGCCAGCAGTTTAGGGTCAGGGGGCCTGGAGACCCAGTACTTC
d_gene: -; v_gene: TRBV14; j_gene: TRBJ2-7; abundance: few; CDR3aa: CASSQSWNEQYF; CDR3nt: TGTGCCAGCAGCCAAAGCTGGAACGAGCAGTACTTC
d_gene: -; v_gene: TRBV4-3; j_gene: TRBJ2-3; abundance: few; CDR3aa: CASSQDGYSSTDTQYF; CDR3nt: TGCGCCAGCAGCCAAGATGGGTATTCTAGCACAGATACGCAGTATTTT
d_gene: -; v_gene: TRBV7-2; j_gene: TRBJ2-7; abundance: few; CDR3aa: CASSFGGPMSEQYF; CDR3nt: TGTGCCAGCAGCTTTGGCGGGCCTATGTCCGAGCAGTACTTC
d_gene: -; v_gene: TRBV14; j_gene: TRBJ1-1; abundance: -; CDR3aa: CASSQTGIEAFF; CDR3nt: TGTGCCAGCAGCCAGACCGGGATTGAAGCTTTCTTT
d_gene: TRBD1; v_gene: TRBV7-2; j_gene: TRBJ2-7; abundance: -; CDR3aa: CASSHTGGTPYEQYF; CDR3nt: TGTGCCAGCAGCCATACAGGGGGCACCCCCTACGAGCAGTACTTC
d_gene: -; v_gene: TRBV4-1; j_gene: TRBJ2-2; abundance: few; CDR3aa: CASSPSPPNTGELFF; CDR3nt: TGCGCCAGCAGCCCCTCTCCCCCGAACACCGGGGAGCTGTTTTTT
d_gene: TRBD1; v_gene: TRBV20-1; j_gene: TRBJ1-1; abundance: few; CDR3aa: CSARTTTGAMGQAFF; CDR3nt: TGCAGTGCTAGAACCACGACAGGGGCCATGGGGCAAGCTTTCTTT
d_gene: TRBD2; v_gene: TRBV19; j_gene: TRBJ2-1; abundance: -; CDR3aa: CASSIAGGEQFF; CDR3nt: TGTGCCAGTAGTATAGCGGGAGGTGAGCAGTTCTTC
d_gene: -; v_gene: TRBV28; j_gene: TRBJ2-3; abundance: -; CDR3aa: CASSPTSITDTQYF; CDR3nt: TGTGCCAGCAGCCCCACTTCGATCACAGATACGCAGTATTTT
d_gene: -; v_gene: TRBV27; j_gene: TRBJ1-2; abundance: few; CDR3aa: CASSFKGAGYGYTF; CDR3nt: TGTGCCAGCAGTTTTAAAGGGGCGGGCTATGGCTACACCTTC
d_gene: -; v_gene: TRBV29-1; j_gene: TRBJ2-7; abundance: few; CDR3aa: CSVELAGANSYEQYF; CDR3nt: TGCAGCGTTGAACTGGCGGGGGCCAACTCCTACGAGCAGTACTTC
d_gene: TRBD1; v_gene: TRBV20-1; j_gene: TRBJ2-5; abundance: -; CDR3aa: CSHRDRGIETQYF; CDR3nt: TGCAGCCACCGGGACAGGGGAATAGAGACCCAGTACTTC
d_gene: -; v_gene: TRBV7-2; j_gene: TRBJ1-1; abundance: few; CDR3aa: CASSSGQGVLFGFF; CDR3nt: TGTGCCAGCAGCTCCGGACAAGGGGTCCTTTTTGGTTTCTTT
d_gene: TRBD1; v_gene: TRBV7-6; j_gene: TRBJ2-1; abundance: -; CDR3aa: CASSSRDSLNEQFF; CDR3nt: TGTGCCAGCAGCTCCCGGGACAGCCTCAATGAGCAGTTCTTC
d_gene: TRBD2; v_gene: TRBV6-2/TRBV6-3; j_gene: TRBJ2-1; abundance: -; CDR3aa: CASSYSGGGRHEQFF; CDR3nt: TGTGCCAGCAGTTACTCTGGCGGGGGGCGCCATGAGCAGTTCTTC
d_gene: -; v_gene: TRBV12-3/TRBV12-4; j_gene: TRBJ1-1; abundance: few; CDR3aa: CASRTAQNTEAFF; CDR3nt: TGTGCCAGCCGGACAGCCCAGAACACTGAAGCTTTCTTT
d_gene: TRBD2; v_gene: TRBV20-1; j_gene: TRBJ2-7; abundance: -; CDR3aa: CSARVERGPYEQYF; CDR3nt: TGCAGTGCTAGAGTCGAGCGGGGTCCCTACGAGCAGTACTTC
d_gene: -; v_gene: TRBV20-1; j_gene: TRBJ2-1; abundance: few; CDR3aa: CSARDFGGRYNEQFF; CDR3nt: TGCAGTGCTAGAGATTTTGGGGGGCGGTACAATGAGCAGTTCTTC
d_gene: TRBD1; v_gene: TRBV15; j_gene: TRBJ2-4; abundance: -; CDR3aa: CATGREALQGLGIQYF; CDR3nt: TGTGCCACCGGCAGAGAAGCCCTACAGGGGTTGGGCATTCAGTACTTC
d_gene: -; v_gene: TRBV6-2/TRBV6-3; j_gene: TRBJ1-5; abundance: -; CDR3aa: CASSYSQECNQPQHF; CDR3nt: TGTGCCAGCAGTTACTCGCAGGAATGCAATCAGCCCCAGCATTTT
d_gene: -; v_gene: TRBV27; j_gene: TRBJ1-5; abundance: -; CDR3aa: CASSRLNQPRHF; CDR3nt: TGTGCCAGCAGCCGGCTCAATCAGCCCCGGCATTTT
d_gene: TRBD2; v_gene: TRBV10-3; j_gene: TRBJ2-7; abundance: few; CDR3aa: CAISESGIAGGHSLYEQYF; CDR3nt: TGTGCCATCAGTGAGTCGGGAATAGCGGGGGGACATAGTCTCTACGAGCAGTACTTC
d_gene: -; v_gene: TRBV28; j_gene: TRBJ2-2; abundance: -; CDR3aa: CASSRRGPGELFF; CDR3nt: TGTGCCAGCAGTCGCAGGGGTCCCGGGGAGCTGTTTTTT
d_gene: -; v_gene: TRBV6-5; j_gene: TRBJ1-2; abundance: -; CDR3aa: CASSYGGQTFYTF; CDR3nt: TGTGCCAGCAGTTACGGCGGTCAGACCTTCTACACCTTC
d_gene: -; v_gene: TRBV2; j_gene: TRBJ2-4; abundance: -; CDR3aa: CASTAANGAKNIQYF; CDR3nt: TGTGCCAGCACCGCAGCCAATGGGGCCAAAAACATTCAGTACTTC
d_gene: -; v_gene: TRBV7-9; j_gene: TRBJ1-2; abundance: -; CDR3aa: CASSLGRLGFYGYTF; CDR3nt: TGTGCCAGCAGCTTAGGCAGGTTAGGGTTCTATGGCTACACCTTC
d_gene: -; v_gene: TRBV5-6; j_gene: TRBJ2-3; abundance: few; CDR3aa: CASSSQLDLGTDTQYF; CDR3nt: TGTGCCAGCAGCTCCCAACTAGATCTTGGCACAGATACGCAGTATTTT
d_gene: -; v_gene: TRBV6-6; j_gene: TRBJ2-7; abundance: -; CDR3aa: CASSPSGAQSSYEQYF; CDR3nt: TGTGCCAGCAGCCCGAGCGGCGCCCAGTCATCCTACGAGCAGTACTTC
d_gene: -; v_gene: TRBV10-3; j_gene: TRBJ1-2; abundance: -; CDR3aa: CAISESRVYGYTF; CDR3nt: TGTGCCATCAGTGAATCCAGGGTCTATGGCTACACCTTC
d_gene: -; v_gene: TRBV12-3/TRBV12-4; j_gene: TRBJ1-2; abundance: -; CDR3aa: CASSLRADYGYTF; CDR3nt: TGTGCCAGTAGTTTACGGGCGGACTATGGCTACACCTTC
d_gene: TRBD1; v_gene: TRBV7-9; j_gene: TRBJ2-3; abundance: few; CDR3aa: CASSFGDRDTDTQYF; CDR3nt: TGTGCCAGCAGCTTCGGGGACAGAGACACAGATACGCAGTATTTT
d_gene: -; v_gene: TRBV12-5; j_gene: TRBJ1-1; abundance: -; CDR3aa: CASGLTGGAEAFF; CDR3nt: TGTGCTAGTGGTTTGACAGGCGGTGCTGAAGCTTTCTTT
d_gene: TRBD2; v_gene: TRBV9; j_gene: TRBJ2-3; abundance: -; CDR3aa: CASSVVGGGGLTDTQYF; CDR3nt: TGTGCCAGCAGCGTAGTTGGCGGCGGGGGGCTCACAGATACGCAGTATTTT
d_gene: -; v_gene: TRBV15; j_gene: TRBJ2-6; abundance: -; CDR3aa: CATSSEYSGANVLTF; CDR3nt: TGTGCCACCAGCTCTGAGTATTCTGGGGCCAACGTCCTGACTTTC
d_gene: -; v_gene: TRBV29-1; j_gene: TRBJ2-7; abundance: -; CDR3aa: CSVIRDYEQYF; CDR3nt: TGCAGCGTTATACGGGACTACGAGCAGTACTTC